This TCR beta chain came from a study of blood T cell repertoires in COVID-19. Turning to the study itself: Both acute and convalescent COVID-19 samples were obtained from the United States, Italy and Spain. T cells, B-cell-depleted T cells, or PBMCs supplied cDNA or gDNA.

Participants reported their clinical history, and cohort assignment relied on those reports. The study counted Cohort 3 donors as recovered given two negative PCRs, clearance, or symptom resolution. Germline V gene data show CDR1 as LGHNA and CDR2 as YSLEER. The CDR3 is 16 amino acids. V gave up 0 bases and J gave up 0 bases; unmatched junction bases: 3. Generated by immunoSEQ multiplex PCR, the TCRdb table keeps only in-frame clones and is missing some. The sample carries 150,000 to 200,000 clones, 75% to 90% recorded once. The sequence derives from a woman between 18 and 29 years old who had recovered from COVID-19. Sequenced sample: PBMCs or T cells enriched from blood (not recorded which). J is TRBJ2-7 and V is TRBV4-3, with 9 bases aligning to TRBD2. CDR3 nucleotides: TGCGCCAGCAGCCAAGACCTAGCGGGGAGCTCCTACGAGCAGTACTTC. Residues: CASSQDLAGSSYEQYF.